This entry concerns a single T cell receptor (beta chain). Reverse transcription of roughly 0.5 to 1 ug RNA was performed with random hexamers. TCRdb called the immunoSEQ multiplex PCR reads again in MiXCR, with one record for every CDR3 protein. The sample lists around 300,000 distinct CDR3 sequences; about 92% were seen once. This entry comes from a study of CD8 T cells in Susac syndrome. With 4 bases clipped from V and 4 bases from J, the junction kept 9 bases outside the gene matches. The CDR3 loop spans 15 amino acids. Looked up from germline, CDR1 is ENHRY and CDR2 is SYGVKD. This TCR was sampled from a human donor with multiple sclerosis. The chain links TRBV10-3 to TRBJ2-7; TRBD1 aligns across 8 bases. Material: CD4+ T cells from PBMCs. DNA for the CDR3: TGTGCCATCAGTGGCGGGGCAGGGGGCGGGTACGAGCAGTACTTC. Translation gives CAISGGAGGGYEQYF.